This record concerns one TCR beta chain sequence. The method was immunoSEQ multiplex PCR; TCRdb's version includes in-frame clones alone and lacks a portion of them. The sample has about 180,000 clones, about 83% seen once. The sample is drawn from a study of Ad26.COV2.S vaccination and SARS-CoV-2 variants. V was trimmed by 7 bases and J by 1 base, leaving 13 bases between them. The CDR3 totals 14 residues. Per germline, CDR1 SQVTM and CDR2 ANQGSEA. This clonotype was sampled from a human donor who had recovered from COVID-19. The J gene is TRBJ2-2, the V gene TRBV29-1, with D possibly being TRBD2 (5 bases). The sample consisted of peripheral blood, taken after recovery from COVID-19. CDR3 region: CSAGDGLNTGELFF. CDR3 nucleotides: TGCAGCGCCGGTGACGGACTGAACACCGGGGAGCTGTTTTTT.